Given below is one T cell receptor (beta chain) in context. The CDR3 length is 17 residues. V dropped 0 bases and J dropped 7; count of bases not matched to a gene: 11. CDR1 is LNHNV, CDR2 YYDKDF, per germline (reference sequence). These data are taken from a study of blood T cell repertoires in COVID-19. Assay used: immunoSEQ multiplex PCR; TCRdb lists only in-frame clones, some missing. The sample records fewer than 350,000 clones, approximately 91% being singletons. The source material was PBMCs or T cells enriched from blood (not recorded which). The chain employs TRBV15 and TRBJ2-3; TRBD2 matches at 9 bases. The sequence was obtained from a woman between 40 and 50 years old who had recovered from COVID-19. The CDR3 nucleotides are TGTGCCACCAGCAGAGATAAACTAGCGGGCACCGCAAATACGCAGTATTTT. Translated, it gives CATSRDKLAGTANTQYF.